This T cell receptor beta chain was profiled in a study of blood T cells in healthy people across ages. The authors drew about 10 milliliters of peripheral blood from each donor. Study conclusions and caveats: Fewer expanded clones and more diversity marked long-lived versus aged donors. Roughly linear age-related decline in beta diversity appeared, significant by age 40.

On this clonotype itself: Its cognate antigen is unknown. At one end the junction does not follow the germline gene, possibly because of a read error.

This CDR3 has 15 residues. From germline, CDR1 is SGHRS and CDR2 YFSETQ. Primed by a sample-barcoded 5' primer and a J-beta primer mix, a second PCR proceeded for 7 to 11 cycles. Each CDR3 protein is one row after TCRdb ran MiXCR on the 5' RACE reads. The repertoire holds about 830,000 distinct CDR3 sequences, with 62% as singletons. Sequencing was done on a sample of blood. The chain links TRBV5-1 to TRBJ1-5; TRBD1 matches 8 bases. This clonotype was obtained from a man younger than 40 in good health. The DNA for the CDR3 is TGCGCCAGCAGCCTACAGGGGGAGAGCAATCAGCACCAGCATTTT. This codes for CASSLQGESNQHQHF.